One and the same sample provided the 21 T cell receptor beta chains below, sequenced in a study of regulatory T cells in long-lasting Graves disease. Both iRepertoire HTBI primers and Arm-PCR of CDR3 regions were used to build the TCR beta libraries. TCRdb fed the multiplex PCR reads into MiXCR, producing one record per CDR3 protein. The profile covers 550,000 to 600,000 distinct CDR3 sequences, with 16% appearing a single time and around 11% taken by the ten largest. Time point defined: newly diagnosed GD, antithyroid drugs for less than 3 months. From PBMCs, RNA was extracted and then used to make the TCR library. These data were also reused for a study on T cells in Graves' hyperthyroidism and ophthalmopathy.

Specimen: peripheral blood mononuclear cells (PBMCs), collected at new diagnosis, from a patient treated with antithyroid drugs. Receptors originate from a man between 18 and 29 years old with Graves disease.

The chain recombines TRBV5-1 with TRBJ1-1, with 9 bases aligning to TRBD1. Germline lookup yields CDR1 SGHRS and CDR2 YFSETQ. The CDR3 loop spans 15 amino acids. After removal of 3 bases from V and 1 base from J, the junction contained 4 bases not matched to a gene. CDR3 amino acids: CASSSGQGRNTEAFF. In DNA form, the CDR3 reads TGCGCCAGCAGCTCCGGACAGGGGAGGAACACTGAAGCTTTCTTT.

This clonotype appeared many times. In DNA, the CDR3 is TGTGCCAGCTGGGGGATGGCCTACGAGCAGTACTTC. Amino acids: CASWGMAYEQYF. The chain couples TRBV6-1 to TRBJ2-7; possibly TRBD1 or TRBD2 for D (5 bases each). The CDR3 covers 12 residues. Looked up from germline, CDR1 is MNHNS and CDR2 is SASEGT. V was pared by 8 bases and J by 2 bases, with 10 bases between.

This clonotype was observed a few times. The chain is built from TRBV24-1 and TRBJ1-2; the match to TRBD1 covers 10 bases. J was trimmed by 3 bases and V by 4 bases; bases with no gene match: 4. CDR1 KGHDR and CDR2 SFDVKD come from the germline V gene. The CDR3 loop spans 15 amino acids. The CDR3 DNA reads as TGTGCCACCAGTGAGACAGGGGGCCAGGACTATGGCTACACCTTC. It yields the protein CATSETGGQDYGYTF.

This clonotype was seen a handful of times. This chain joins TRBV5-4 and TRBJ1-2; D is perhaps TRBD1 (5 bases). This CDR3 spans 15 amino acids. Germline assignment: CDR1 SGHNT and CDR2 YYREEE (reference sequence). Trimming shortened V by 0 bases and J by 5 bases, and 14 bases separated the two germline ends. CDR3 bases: TGTGCCAGCAGCTTGGTGGCGGCGGGGGAATATGGCTACACCTTC. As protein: CASSLVAAGEYGYTF.

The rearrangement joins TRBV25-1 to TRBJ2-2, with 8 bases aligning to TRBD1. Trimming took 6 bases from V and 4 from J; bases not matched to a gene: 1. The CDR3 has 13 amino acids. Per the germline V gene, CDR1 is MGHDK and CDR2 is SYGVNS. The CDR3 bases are TGTGCCAGCAGGGACAGGGTCACCGGGGAGCTGTTTTTT. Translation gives CASRDRVTGELFF. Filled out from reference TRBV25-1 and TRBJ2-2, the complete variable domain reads EADIYQTPRYLVIGTGKKITLECSQTMGHDKMYWYQQDPGMELHLIHYSYGVNSTEKGDLSSESTVSRIRTEHFPLTLESARPSHTSQYLCASRDRVTGELFFGEGSRLTVL.

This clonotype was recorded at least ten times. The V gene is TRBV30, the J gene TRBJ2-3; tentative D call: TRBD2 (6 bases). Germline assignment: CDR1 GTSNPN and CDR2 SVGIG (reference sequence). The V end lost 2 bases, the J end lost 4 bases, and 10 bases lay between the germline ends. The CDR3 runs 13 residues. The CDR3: CAWSMRGPDTQYF. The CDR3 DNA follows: TGTGCCTGGAGTATGCGGGGTCCAGATACGCAGTATTTT.

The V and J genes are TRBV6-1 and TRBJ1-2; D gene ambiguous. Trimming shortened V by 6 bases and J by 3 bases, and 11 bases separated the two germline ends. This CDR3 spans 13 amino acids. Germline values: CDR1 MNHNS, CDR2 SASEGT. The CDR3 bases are TGTGCCAGCAGCCTACAGCGGTACTATGGCTACACCTTC. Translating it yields CASSLQRYYGYTF.

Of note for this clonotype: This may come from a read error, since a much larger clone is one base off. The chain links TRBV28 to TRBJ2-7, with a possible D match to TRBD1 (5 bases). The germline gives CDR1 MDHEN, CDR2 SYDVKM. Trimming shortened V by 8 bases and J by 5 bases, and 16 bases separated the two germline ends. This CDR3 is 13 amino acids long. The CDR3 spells CASRPGCSDEQYF. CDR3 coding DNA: TGTGCCAGCCGCCCAGGGTGTTCGGACGAGCAGTACTTC.

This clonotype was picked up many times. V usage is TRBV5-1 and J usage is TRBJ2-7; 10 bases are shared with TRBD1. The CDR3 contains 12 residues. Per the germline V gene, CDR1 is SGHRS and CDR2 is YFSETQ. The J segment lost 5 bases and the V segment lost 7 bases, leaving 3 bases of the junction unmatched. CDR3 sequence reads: CASGTGDHEQYF. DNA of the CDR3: TGCGCCAGCGGGACAGGGGACCACGAGCAGTACTTC.

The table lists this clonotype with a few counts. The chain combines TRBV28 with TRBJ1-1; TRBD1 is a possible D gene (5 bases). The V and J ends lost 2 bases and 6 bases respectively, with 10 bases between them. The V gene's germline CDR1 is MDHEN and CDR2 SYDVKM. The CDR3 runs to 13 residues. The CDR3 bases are TGTGCCAGCAGTTTAGGGGGGGACCCTGAAGCTTTCTTT. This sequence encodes CASSLGGDPEAFF.

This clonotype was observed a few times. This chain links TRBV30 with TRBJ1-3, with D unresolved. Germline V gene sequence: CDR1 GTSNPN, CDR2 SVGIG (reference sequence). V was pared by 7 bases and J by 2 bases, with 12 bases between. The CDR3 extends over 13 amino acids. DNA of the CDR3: TGTGCCTTAGGAGGGTACGCTGGAAACACCATATATTTT. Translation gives CALGGYAGNTIYF. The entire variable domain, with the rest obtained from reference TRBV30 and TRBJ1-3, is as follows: SQTIHQWPATLVQPVGSPLSLECTVEGTSNPNLYWYRQAAGRGLQLLFYSVGIGQISSEVPQNLSASRPQDRQFILSSKKLLLSDSGFYLCALGGYAGNTIYFGEGSWLTVV.

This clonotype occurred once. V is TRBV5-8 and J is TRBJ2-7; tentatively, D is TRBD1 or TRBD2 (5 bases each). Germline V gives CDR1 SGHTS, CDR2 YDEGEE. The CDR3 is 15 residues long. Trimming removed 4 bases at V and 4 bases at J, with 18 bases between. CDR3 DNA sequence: TGTGCCAGCAGCCCGGGACGGCCATCTACGTACGAGCAGTACTTC. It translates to CASSPGRPSTYEQYF.

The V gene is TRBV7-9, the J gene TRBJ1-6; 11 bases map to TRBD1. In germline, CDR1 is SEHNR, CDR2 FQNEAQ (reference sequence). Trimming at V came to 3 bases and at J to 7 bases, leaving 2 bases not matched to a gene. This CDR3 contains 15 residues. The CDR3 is CASSFGTGGNSPLHF. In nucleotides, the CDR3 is TGTGCCAGCAGCTTTGGGACAGGGGGGAATTCACCCCTCCACTTT.

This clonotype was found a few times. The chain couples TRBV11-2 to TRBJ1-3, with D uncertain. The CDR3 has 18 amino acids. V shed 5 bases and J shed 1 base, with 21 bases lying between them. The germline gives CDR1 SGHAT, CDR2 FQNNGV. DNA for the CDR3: TGTGCCAGCAGCGCCACGCGGACGGAGCCAGTTTCTGGAAACACCATATATTTT. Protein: CASSATRTEPVSGNTIYF.

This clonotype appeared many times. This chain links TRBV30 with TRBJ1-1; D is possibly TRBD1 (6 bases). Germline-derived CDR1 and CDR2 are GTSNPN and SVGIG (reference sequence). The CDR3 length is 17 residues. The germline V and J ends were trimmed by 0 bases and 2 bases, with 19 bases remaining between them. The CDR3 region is CAWSVWDTIYGNTEAFF. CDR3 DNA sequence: TGTGCCTGGAGTGTATGGGACACCATATACGGAAACACTGAAGCTTTCTTT.

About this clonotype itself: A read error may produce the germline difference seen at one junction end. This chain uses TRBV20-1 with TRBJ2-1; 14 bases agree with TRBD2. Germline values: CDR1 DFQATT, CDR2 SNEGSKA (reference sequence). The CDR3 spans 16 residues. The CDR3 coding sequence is TGCGGTGCTAGGGGGACTAGCGGGAGCTCCTACAATGAGCAGTTCTTC. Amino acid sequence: CGARGTSGSSYNEQFF.

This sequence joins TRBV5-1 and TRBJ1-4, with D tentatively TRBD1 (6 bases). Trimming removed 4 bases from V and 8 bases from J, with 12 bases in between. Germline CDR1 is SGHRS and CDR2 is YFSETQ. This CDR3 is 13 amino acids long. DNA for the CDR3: TGCGCCAGCAGCGGGCAGGGGAGGGAAAAACTGTTTTTT. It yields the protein CASSGQGREKLFF. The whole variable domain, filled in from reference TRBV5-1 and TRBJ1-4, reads KAGVTQTPRYLIKTRGQQVTLSCSPISGHRSVSWYQQTPGQGLQFLFEYFSETQRNKGNFPGRFSGRQFSNSRSEMNVSTLELGDSALYLCASSGQGREKLFFGSGTQLSVL.

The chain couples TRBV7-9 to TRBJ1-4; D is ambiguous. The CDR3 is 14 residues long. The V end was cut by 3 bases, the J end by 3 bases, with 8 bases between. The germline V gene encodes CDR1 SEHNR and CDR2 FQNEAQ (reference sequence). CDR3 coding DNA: TGTGCCAGCAGCTTTTTGGAGGCTAATGAAAAACTGTTTTTT. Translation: CASSFLEANEKLFF.

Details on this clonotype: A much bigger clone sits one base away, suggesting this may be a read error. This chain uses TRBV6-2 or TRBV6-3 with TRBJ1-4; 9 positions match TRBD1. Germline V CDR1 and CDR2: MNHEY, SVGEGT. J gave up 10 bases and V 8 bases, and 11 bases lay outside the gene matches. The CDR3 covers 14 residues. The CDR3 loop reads CASALQGANGKLFF. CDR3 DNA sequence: TGTGCCAGCGCGCTACAGGGGGCGAACGGAAAACTGTTTTTT.

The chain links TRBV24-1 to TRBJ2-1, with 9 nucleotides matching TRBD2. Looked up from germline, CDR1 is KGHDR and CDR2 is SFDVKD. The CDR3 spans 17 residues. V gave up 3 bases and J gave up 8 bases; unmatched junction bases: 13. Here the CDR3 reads CATSDPLTSGFLDEQFF. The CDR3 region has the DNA TGTGCCACCAGTGATCCATTAACTAGCGGGTTTTTGGATGAGCAGTTCTTC.

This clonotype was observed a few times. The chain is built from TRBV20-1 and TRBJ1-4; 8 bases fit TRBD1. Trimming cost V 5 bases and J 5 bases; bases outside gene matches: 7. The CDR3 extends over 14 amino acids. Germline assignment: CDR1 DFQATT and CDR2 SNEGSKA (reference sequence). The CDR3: CSAVHRGGNEKLFF. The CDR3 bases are TGCAGTGCTGTCCACAGGGGGGGAAATGAAAAACTGTTTTTT.